The 20 T cell receptor beta chains listed next were all sequenced from one sample in a study of cytotoxic CD8 clonotypes in ibrutinib-treated CLL. The method was immunoSEQ multiplex PCR; TCRdb's version includes in-frame clones alone and lacks a portion of them. The data show just over 200,000 clones, about four fifths seen once. The specimen comprised PBMCs, sampled after 12 months of ibrutinib treatment. All receptors come from a human donor with chronic lymphocytic leukemia.

The rearrangement links TRBV6-1 to TRBJ2-3, with D possibly matching TRBD2 (5 bases). This CDR3 is 13 amino acids long. Trimming removed 6 bases from V and 2 bases from J, with 9 bases in between. Germline V gene data show CDR1 as MNHNS and CDR2 as SASEGT. The CDR3 loop reads CASSRGLTDTQYF. As DNA, the CDR3 is TGTGCCAGCAGCCGCGGACTCACAGATACGCAGTATTTT.

The chain couples TRBV18 to TRBJ2-1; D is tentatively TRBD1 or TRBD2 (6 bases each). Germline loops: CDR1 KGHSH, CDR2 LQKENI. Trimming removed 6 bases from V and 9 bases from J, with 12 bases in between. This CDR3 spans 12 amino acids. The CDR3 nucleotides are TGTGCCAGCTCTCTCCCGGGGGCTGAGCAGTTCTTC. As protein: CASSLPGAEQFF. The whole variable domain, remainder taken from reference TRBV18 and TRBJ2-1, is NAGVMQNPRHLVRRRGQEARLRCSPMKGHSHVYWYRQLPEEGLKFMVYLQKENIIDESGMPKERFSAEFPKEGPSILRIQQVVRGDSAAYFCASSLPGAEQFFGPGTRLTVL.

The V gene is TRBV10-1, the J gene TRBJ1-2; 7 nucleotides align to TRBD1. Germline trimming cut 5 bases from V and 4 bases from J; bases unmatched to any gene: 4. CDR3 size: 13 residues. The V gene's germline CDR1 is WNHNN and CDR2 SYGVQD (reference sequence). CDR3: CASSRTGPYGYTF. The CDR3 DNA sequence: TGCGCCAGCAGTCGGACAGGACCCTATGGCTACACCTTC.

The count of this clone is one. The same CDR3 arises from other DNA sequences in this sample as well. The chain has TRBV6-5 and TRBJ2-7; 8 nucleotides line up with TRBD1. Germline V lookup: CDR1 MNHEY, CDR2 SVGAGI. The V gene end was trimmed by 0 bases and the J gene end by 4 bases; junction bases not matched to a gene: 5. The CDR3 sequence is 15 residues long. In DNA, the CDR3 is TGTGCCAGCAGTTACTCGAGGCAGGGGGCGTACGAGCAGTACTTC. Its protein product is CASSYSRQGAYEQYF.

This clone was recorded only once. The chain employs TRBV29-1 and TRBJ2-3; the D is unclear. This CDR3 has 13 amino acids. V lost 5 bases to trimming and J lost 4 bases, with 13 bases between them. Germline V gene lookup returns CDR1 SQVTM and CDR2 ANQGSEA. The CDR3, as DNA: TGCAGCGTTCGCTGGGTCCCCTCAGATACGCAGTATTTT. It specifies CSVRWVPSDTQYF.

This clone was recorded once. The genes are TRBV29-1 and TRBJ2-3; 7 positions match TRBD1. CDR3 length: 13 residues. The germline V gene encodes CDR1 SQVTM and CDR2 ANQGSEA. The junction had 7 bases not matched to a gene; V was cut back by 4 bases and J by 6 bases. The DNA of the CDR3 is TGCAGCGTTGTGAACAGGGGAGTGGATACGCAGTATTTT. It encodes CSVVNRGVDTQYF.

V is TRBV28 and J is TRBJ2-3, with TRBD1 matching over 10 bases. The length of the CDR3 is 17 residues. J gave up 3 bases and V 2 bases, and 8 bases lay outside the gene matches. The germline gives CDR1 MDHEN, CDR2 SYDVKM. The CDR3 nucleotides read TGTGCCAGCAGTTTACAGGGGATGGGACAGGGGACAGATACGCAGTATTTT. It specifies CASSLQGMGQGTDTQYF.

The chain employs TRBV9 and TRBJ1-1; D is perhaps TRBD1 (6 bases). The V end lost 3 bases, the J end lost 0 bases, and 12 bases lay between the germline ends. The CDR3 has 15 amino acids. The V gene's germline CDR1 is SGDLS and CDR2 YYNGEE. The CDR3 region has the DNA TGTGCCAGCAGCGCCACGGACAGACTGAACACTGAAGCTTTCTTT. Amino acid sequence: CASSATDRLNTEAFF.

The chain recombines TRBV28 with TRBJ2-5; D may be TRBD2 (6 bases). Trimming left V 5 bases short and J 5 bases short, with 18 bases between. The CDR3 length is 15 residues. Germline V gives CDR1 MDHEN, CDR2 SYDVKM. CDR3 sequence reads: CASSRLVEGLETQYF. In DNA, the CDR3 is TGTGCCAGCAGTCGGCTCGTAGAGGGACTGGAGACCCAGTACTTC.

V is TRBV7-8 and J is TRBJ2-2; TRBD2 agrees at 7 bases. The CDR3 is 16 amino acids. Germline lookup yields CDR1 SGHVS and CDR2 FQNEAQ. J gave up 1 base and V 5 bases, and 7 bases lay outside the gene matches. CDR3 coding DNA: TGTGCCAGCAGCCCGAAGCGGGACCAGAACACCGGGGAGCTGTTTTTT. Translating it yields CASSPKRDQNTGELFF.

J is TRBJ2-7 and V is TRBV5-5, with 8 bases fitting TRBD2. V trimming: 7 bases; J trimming: 4 bases; junction bases outside the gene matches: 13. The CDR3 is 15 amino acids. Germline V gives CDR1 SGHKS, CDR2 YYEKEE (reference sequence). Here the CDR3 DNA reads TGTGCCAGCGACACTTGGGGACTAGGGGGTTACGAGCAGTACTTC. Translation gives CASDTWGLGGYEQYF.

CDR3 protein: CASSLFYEQYF. The CDR3 coding sequence is TGTGCCAGCAGCCTCTTTTACGAGCAGTACTTC. V is TRBV7-2 and J is TRBJ2-7; D unclear. Germline V gives CDR1 SGHTA, CDR2 FQGNSA. The CDR3 sequence is 11 residues long. Trimming cost V 5 bases and J 4 bases, with 6 bases left between them.

The genes are TRBV7-9 and TRBJ2-3; D is unclear. The germline CDR1 and CDR2 sequences are SEHNR and FQNEAQ (reference sequence). The V gene lost 2 bases and the J gene lost 8 bases, with 8 bases spanning the gap. The CDR3 has 12 residues. CDR3 DNA: TGTGCCAGCAGCTTAAGGGAAGGTACGCAGTATTTT. This codes for CASSLREGTQYF.

CDR3 region: CASSSQGPGPYGYTF. CDR3 sequence (DNA): TGTGCCAGCAGTTCCCAGGGACCAGGACCCTATGGCTACACCTTC. The chain links TRBV6-1 to TRBJ1-2; maybe TRBD1 (5 bases). Germline V lookup: CDR1 MNHNS, CDR2 SASEGT. The CDR3 is made up of 15 amino acids. V lost 5 bases to trimming and J lost 4 bases, with 17 bases between them.

This clone has a single count. The chain combines TRBV21-1 with TRBJ2-5; TRBD2 is the table's D call, not checked against the DNA. TRBV21-1 has pseudogene status. This CDR3 spans 16 amino acids. CDR3 DNA sequence: TGTGCCAGCAGCAAAGGTTTAAAGTGTCGGGGAGAGACCCAGTACTTC. Its translation is CASSKGLKCRGETQYF.

The V call is TRBV10-3, the J call TRBJ2-1, with D tentatively TRBD2 (5 bases). Germline V gene sequence: CDR1 ENHRY, CDR2 SYGVKD. CDR3 size: 12 residues. Trimming removed 10 bases from V and 0 bases from J, with 7 bases in between. CDR3 DNA: TGTGCCACACGGGGCTCCTACAATGAGCAGTTCTTC. Its translation is CATRGSYNEQFF.

The genes are TRBV7-2 and TRBJ2-3; 8 bases match TRBD2. Trimming took 5 bases from V and 4 from J; bases not matched to a gene: 2. Germline V gene sequence: CDR1 SGHTA, CDR2 FQGNSA. CDR3 size: 13 residues. The CDR3 here is CASSVRGADTQYF. CDR3 nucleotide sequence: TGTGCCAGCAGCGTGCGGGGGGCAGATACGCAGTATTTT.

This chain links TRBV29-1 with TRBJ2-5, with TRBD1 matching 7 bases. From germline, CDR1 is SQVTM and CDR2 ANQGSEA. The CDR3 loop spans 13 amino acids. After removal of 6 bases from V and 5 bases from J, the junction contained 9 bases not matched to a gene. The DNA for the CDR3 is TGCAGCGTCGCGAACAGGGGTACGGAGACCCAGTACTTC. It codes for CSVANRGTETQYF.

This chain uses TRBV18 with TRBJ2-3; D unresolved. Trimming took 0 bases from V and 6 from J, leaving 10 bases between them. Per the germline V gene, CDR1 is KGHSH and CDR2 is LQKENI. The CDR3 covers 14 residues. Here the CDR3 DNA reads TGTGCCAGCTCACCACCTAAACCCTCGGATACGCAGTATTTT. This sequence encodes CASSPPKPSDTQYF.

As to this clone: Mismatch with germline at one junction end may stem from a read error. This chain uses TRBV7-2 with TRBJ2-3; tentative D call: TRBD2 (5 bases). Germline loops: CDR1 SGHTA, CDR2 FQGNSA. This CDR3 contains 12 residues. CDR3 residues: CASSLARDRQYF. Here the CDR3 DNA reads TGTGCCAGCAGCTTAGCCCGGGATAGGCAGTATTTT.